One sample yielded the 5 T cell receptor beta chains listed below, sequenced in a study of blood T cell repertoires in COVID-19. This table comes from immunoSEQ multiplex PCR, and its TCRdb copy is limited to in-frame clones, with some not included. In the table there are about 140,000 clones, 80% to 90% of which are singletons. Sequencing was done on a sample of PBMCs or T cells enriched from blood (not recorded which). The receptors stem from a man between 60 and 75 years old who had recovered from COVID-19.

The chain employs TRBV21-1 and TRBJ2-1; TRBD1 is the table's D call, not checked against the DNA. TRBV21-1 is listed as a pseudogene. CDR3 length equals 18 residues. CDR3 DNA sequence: TGTGCCAGCAGCAAAGAAGGGGTATCCACAGGGGCTTACAATGAGCAGTTCTTC. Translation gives CASSKEGVSTGAYNEQFF.

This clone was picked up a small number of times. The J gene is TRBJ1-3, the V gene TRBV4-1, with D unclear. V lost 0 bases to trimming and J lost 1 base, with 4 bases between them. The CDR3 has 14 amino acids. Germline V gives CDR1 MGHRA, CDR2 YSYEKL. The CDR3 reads CASSQELSGNTIYF. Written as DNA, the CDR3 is TGCGCCAGCAGCCAAGAACTTTCTGGAAACACCATATATTTT.

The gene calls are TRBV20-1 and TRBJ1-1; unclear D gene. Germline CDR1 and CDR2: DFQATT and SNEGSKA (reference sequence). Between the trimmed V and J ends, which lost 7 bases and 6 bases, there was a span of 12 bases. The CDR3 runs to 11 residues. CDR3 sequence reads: CSVSRVPEAFF. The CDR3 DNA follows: TGCAGTGTAAGCCGTGTACCTGAAGCTTTCTTT.

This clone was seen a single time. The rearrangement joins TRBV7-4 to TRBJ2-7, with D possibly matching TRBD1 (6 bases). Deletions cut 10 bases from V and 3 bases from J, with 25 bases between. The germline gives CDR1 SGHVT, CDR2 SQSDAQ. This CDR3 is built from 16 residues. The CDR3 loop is CATKTRPGTFCYEQYF. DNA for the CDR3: TGTGCCACCAAAACGCGTCCCGGGACATTTTGCTACGAGCAGTACTTC.

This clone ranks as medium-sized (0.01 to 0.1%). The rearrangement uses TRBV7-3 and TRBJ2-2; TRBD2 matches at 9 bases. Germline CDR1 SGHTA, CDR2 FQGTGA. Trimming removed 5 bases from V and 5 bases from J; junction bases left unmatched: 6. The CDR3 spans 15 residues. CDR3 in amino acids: CASSRLAAGTGELFF. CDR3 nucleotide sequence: TGTGCCAGCAGCCGACTAGCGGCTGGGACCGGGGAGCTGTTTTTT.